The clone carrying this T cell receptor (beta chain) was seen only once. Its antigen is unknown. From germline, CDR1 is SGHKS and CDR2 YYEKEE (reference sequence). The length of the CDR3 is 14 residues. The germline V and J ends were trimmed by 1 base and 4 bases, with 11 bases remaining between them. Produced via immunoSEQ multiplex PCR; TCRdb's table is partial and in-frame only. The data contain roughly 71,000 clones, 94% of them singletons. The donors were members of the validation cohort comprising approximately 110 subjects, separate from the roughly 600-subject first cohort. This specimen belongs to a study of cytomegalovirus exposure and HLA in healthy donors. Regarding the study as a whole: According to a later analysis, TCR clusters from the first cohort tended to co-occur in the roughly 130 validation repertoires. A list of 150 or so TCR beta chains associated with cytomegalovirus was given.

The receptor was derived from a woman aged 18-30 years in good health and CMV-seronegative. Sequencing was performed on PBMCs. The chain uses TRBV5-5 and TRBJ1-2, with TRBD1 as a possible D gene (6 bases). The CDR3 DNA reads TGTGCCAGCAGCTTGACGATAGGGGGCTATGGCTACACCTTC. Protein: CASSLTIGGYGYTF. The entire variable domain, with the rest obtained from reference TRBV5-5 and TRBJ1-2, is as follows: DAGVTQSPTHLIKTRGQQVTLRCSPISGHKSVSWYQQVLGQGPQFIFQYYEKEERGRGNFPDRFSARQFPNYSSELNVNALLLGDSALYLCASSLTIGGYGYTFGSGTRLTVV.